This T cell receptor beta chain was recovered during a study of a mutant IDH1 vaccine in newly diagnosed glioma. General observations from the study: Among top peripheral T cell clonotypes, changes seemed unrelated to pseudoprogression.

A word on this clone: Antigen unknown.

Time point noted: baseline, week 1 (first vaccination visit). This sample's treatment: pre-vaccination baseline after standard-of-care therapy. Profiling relied on immunoSEQ multiplex PCR, and the TCRdb table lists in-frame clones only, not all of them. The repertoire holds 70,000 or so clones, over 70% seen once, with around 4.5% in the top ten. This CDR3 has 13 amino acids. Between the trimmed V and J ends, which lost 7 bases and 4 bases, there was a span of 15 bases. Germline CDR1 SQVTM, CDR2 ANQGSEA. The specimen comprised peripheral blood mononuclear cells (PBMCs), sampled from a glioma patient treated with radiotherapy, temozolomide or both. This receptor was identified in a woman aged 18-30 years with glioma. Some clones in this sample may be carry-over from other donors' samples. The V call is TRBV29-1, the J call TRBJ2-3, with D perhaps matching TRBD2 (7 bases). The CDR3 region is CSAEGGEADTQYF. Written as DNA, the CDR3 is TGCAGCGCCGAGGGGGGGGAGGCAGATACGCAGTATTTT.